The 9 T cell receptor beta chains below come from one sample, sequenced in a study of control samples from healthy donors and cancer patients. Produced via immunoSEQ multiplex PCR; TCRdb's table is partial and in-frame only. In the table there are approximately 100,000 clones, around nine tenths of which are singletons. Sequencing was performed on blood. The source is a human donor in good health. The donor label of this sample is uncertain.

The chain employs TRBV24-1 and TRBJ1-1, with D uncertain. The germline gives CDR1 KGHDR, CDR2 SFDVKD. With 3 bases removed from V and 0 bases from J, the gap between germline ends came to 4 bases. The CDR3 runs 13 residues. The CDR3 DNA follows: TGTGCCACCAGTGATGTAATGAACACTGAAGCTTTCTTT. It codes for CATSDVMNTEAFF.

The V and J genes are TRBV10-2 and TRBJ1-1; D uncertain. CDR3 length: 14 residues. Looked up from germline, CDR1 is WSHSY and CDR2 is SAAADI. With 6 bases removed from V and 1 base from J, the gap between germline ends came to 12 bases. In nucleotides, the CDR3 is TGCGCCAGCAGGGCAGGTCCTCAGAACACTGAAGCTTTCTTT. Protein: CASRAGPQNTEAFF.

The chain uses TRBV7-6 and TRBJ2-3, with 14 bases identical to TRBD2. The ends lost 5 bases at V and 3 bases at J; junction bases unmatched: 10. This CDR3 region has 18 residues. CDR1 and CDR2 from the germline V gene are SGHVS and FNYEAQ. CDR3 loop: CASSPGLAGGSVTDTQYF. The CDR3 DNA reads TGTGCCAGCAGCCCAGGACTAGCGGGGGGTTCAGTTACAGATACGCAGTATTTT.

The V call is TRBV6-5, the J call TRBJ1-2; no clear D. V lost 5 bases to trimming and J lost 7 bases, with 20 bases between them. Germline lookup yields CDR1 MNHEY and CDR2 SVGAGI. The CDR3 runs to 15 residues. CDR3 in DNA: TGTGCCAGCAGTCCAGCCGGTGGCAGCCTTTTTGGCTACACCTTC. Its protein product is CASSPAGGSLFGYTF.

This rearrangement joins TRBV3-1 (or the pseudogene TRBV3-2) to TRBJ1-6; D is ambiguous. CDR3 size: 12 residues. V lost 1 base to trimming and J lost 8 bases, with 3 bases between them. The germline CDR1 and CDR2 sequences are LGHDT and YNNKEL (reference sequence). DNA for the CDR3: TGTGCCAGCAGCCAAGGAGATTCACCCCTCCACTTT. It specifies CASSQGDSPLHF.

The chain uses TRBV6-1 and TRBJ1-1; possibly TRBD1 for D (5 bases). Germline V gene sequence: CDR1 MNHNS, CDR2 SASEGT. Trimming shortened V by 3 bases and J by 4 bases, and 12 bases separated the two germline ends. This CDR3 is 14 amino acids long. Here the CDR3 DNA reads TGTGCCAGCAGTGATGGAGGGGAGGGCACTGAAGCTTTCTTT. Its translation is CASSDGGEGTEAFF.

About this clone: The germline gene is not matched at one end of the junction; a read error may be the cause. V gene TRBV20-1 combines with J gene TRBJ1-2; D gene uncertain. Germline loops: CDR1 DFQATT, CDR2 SNEGSKA (reference sequence). The CDR3 loop spans 11 amino acids. The DNA for the CDR3 is TGCAGTGCAGATCCCCCTGGAGGTGTTGACTTC. Its protein product is CSADPPGGVDF.

This chain uses TRBV3-1 (or the pseudogene TRBV3-2) with TRBJ1-2; 9 bases map to TRBD1. The V and J ends lost 3 bases and 1 base, in that order; junction bases with no gene match: 3. CDR1 LGHDT and CDR2 YNNKEL come from the germline V gene (reference sequence). The CDR3 spans 15 residues. The CDR3 coding sequence is TGTGCCAGCAGCCAGGGACAGGGTATTAACTATGGCTACACCTTC. It codes for CASSQGQGINYGYTF.

This chain connects TRBV19 to TRBJ1-5; D ambiguous. V lost 3 bases and J lost 3, with 6 bases in between. This CDR3 has 13 amino acids. Germline loops: CDR1 LNHDA, CDR2 SQIVND (reference sequence). CDR3 in DNA: TGTGCCAGTAGTATTAATGACAATCAGCCCCAGCATTTT. Its translation is CASSINDNQPQHF.